A selection of T cell receptor beta chains follows, all from one sample in a study of T cell responses to AZD1222 COVID-19 vaccine. Measured with immunoSEQ multiplex PCR; TCRdb has only the in-frame clones, and not every one. The sample holds approximately 120,000 clones, 88% seen once. Material: peripheral blood, obtained on day 0 of AZD1222 vaccination. The receptors originated from an adult in good health. CDR3s include the opening cysteine and the closing phenylalanine or tryptophan. The order of the fields is V gene, clone size, D gene, J gene, CDR3 protein, CDR3 DNA. The D gene is left open where the match is weak. The size entry is marked missing in some rows and otherwise reads once, few, many or a size class.

V: TRBV7-9
size: -
D: -
J: TRBJ2-3
CDR3: CASSLGDITDTQYF
DNA: TGTGCCAGCAGCCTCGGGGATATAACAGATACGCAGTATTTT

V: TRBV6-4
size: few
D: -
J: TRBJ2-1
CDR3: CASSPGGGTENEQFF
DNA: TGTGCCAGCAGTCCCGGGGGGGGGACAGAGAATGAGCAGTTCTTC

V: TRBV4-1
size: -
D: -
J: TRBJ2-7
CDR3: CASSHEPTREQYF
DNA: TGCGCCAGCAGCCATGAACCGACTCGAGAGCAGTACTTC

V: TRBV6-1
size: -
D: -
J: TRBJ2-2
CDR3: CASSFPGHNTGELFF
DNA: TGTGCCAGCAGCTTTCCGGGACACAACACCGGGGAGCTGTTTTTT

V: TRBV27
size: -
D: TRBD1
J: TRBJ2-7
CDR3: CASSHRGPLYEQYF
DNA: TGTGCCAGCAGTCACAGGGGACCCCTCTACGAGCAGTACTTC

V: TRBV6-2/TRBV6-3
size: -
D: TRBD2
J: TRBJ2-3
CDR3: CASSYSSEGSGGAADTQYF
DNA: TGTGCCAGCAGTTACTCGTCGGAGGGAAGCGGGGGGGCAGCGGATACGCAGTATTTT

V: TRBV27
size: -
D: -
J: TRBJ1-5
CDR3: CASSLGWNQPQHF
DNA: TGTGCCAGCAGTTTAGGGTGGAATCAGCCCCAGCATTTT

V: TRBV15
size: -
D: -
J: TRBJ2-4
CDR3: CATSRGEDLAKNIQYF
DNA: TGTGCCACCAGCAGAGGTGAGGATCTAGCCAAAAACATTCAGTACTTC

V: TRBV7-2
size: -
D: TRBD2
J: TRBJ2-3
CDR3: CASSLMAGGDYTDTQYF
DNA: TGTGCCAGCAGCTTAATGGCGGGGGGGGACTACACAGATACGCAGTATTTT

V: TRBV28
size: -
D: TRBD2
J: TRBJ2-2
CDR3: CASSYPASGSQIRELFF
DNA: TGTGCCAGCAGTTATCCGGCTAGCGGGAGTCAGATCCGGGAGCTGTTTTTT

V: TRBV3-1/TRBV3-2
size: -
D: TRBD2
J: TRBJ2-2
CDR3: CASRSGTSLTGELFF
DNA: TGTGCCAGCAGGTCCGGGACTAGCCTCACCGGGGAGCTGTTTTTT

V: TRBV5-1
size: -
D: -
J: TRBJ2-6
CDR3: CASSLSGSGANVLTF
DNA: TGCGCCAGCAGCTTGTCGGGTAGTGGGGCCAACGTCCTGACTTTC

V: TRBV28
size: -
D: TRBD1
J: TRBJ2-3
CDR3: CASLDRDVGTQYF
DNA: TGTGCCAGCTTAGACAGGGACGTGGGTACGCAGTATTTT

V: TRBV5-1
size: once
D: TRBD2
J: TRBJ2-7
CDR3: CASSLGTSGGAWEQYF
DNA: TGCGCCAGCAGCTTGGGAACTAGCGGGGGGGCCTGGGAGCAGTACTTC

V: TRBV6-2/TRBV6-3
size: -
D: -
J: TRBJ1-6
CDR3: CASSLRINSLNSPLHF
DNA: TGTGCCAGCAGTTTACGTATCAACAGCTTGAATTCACCCCTCCACTTT

V: TRBV6-2/TRBV6-3
size: -
D: -
J: TRBJ1-6
CDR3: CASSKIQGSSYNSPLHF
DNA: TGTGCCAGCAGTAAAATCCAAGGGAGCTCCTATAATTCACCCCTCCACTTT

V: TRBV5-1
size: few
D: TRBD1
J: TRBJ2-4
CDR3: CASSPGQGGNIQYF
DNA: TGCGCCAGCAGCCCGGGACAGGGGGGGAACATTCAGTACTTC

V: TRBV6-5
size: -
D: -
J: TRBJ1-1
CDR3: CASSSQVGAFF
DNA: TGTGCCAGCAGCTCACAGGTAGGAGCTTTCTTT

V: TRBV24-1
size: -
D: -
J: TRBJ2-2
CDR3: CATSDFTGETGELFF
DNA: TGTGCCACCAGTGATTTTACCGGGGAAACCGGGGAGCTGTTTTTT

V: TRBV4-3
size: -
D: -
J: TRBJ2-7
CDR3: CASSQGRGSYEQYF
DNA: TGCGCCAGCAGCCAAGGCAGGGGAAGCTACGAGCAGTACTTC

V: TRBV7-2
size: -
D: -
J: TRBJ1-3
CDR3: CASSFVGGSGNTIYF
DNA: TGTGCCAGCAGCTTCGTTGGGGGCTCTGGAAACACCATATATTTT

V: TRBV4-3
size: -
D: TRBD2
J: TRBJ2-3
CDR3: CASSRELRTSGGVDTQYF
DNA: TGCGCCAGCAGCCGAGAGTTAAGGACTAGCGGGGGGGTTGATACGCAGTATTTT

V: TRBV6-2/TRBV6-3
size: -
D: TRBD1
J: TRBJ1-5
CDR3: CASTPGGYQPQHF
DNA: TGTGCCAGCACCCCAGGGGGGTATCAGCCCCAGCATTTT

V: TRBV7-9
size: -
D: TRBD1
J: TRBJ1-5
CDR3: CASNYAGGAQHF
DNA: TGTGCCAGCAACTACGCAGGGGGGGCCCAGCATTTT

V: TRBV24-1
size: -
D: TRBD2
J: TRBJ2-1
CDR3: CATSSTSGEYNEQFF
DNA: TGTGCCACCAGTTCAACTAGCGGGGAATACAATGAGCAGTTCTTC

V: TRBV6-5
size: -
D: -
J: TRBJ2-1
CDR3: CATQGLAGIYNEQFF
DNA: TGTGCGACCCAGGGGCTGGCGGGGATATACAATGAGCAGTTCTTC

V: TRBV27
size: -
D: -
J: TRBJ1-1
CDR3: CASRFSGDTEAFF
DNA: TGTGCCAGCAGATTTTCGGGGGACACTGAAGCTTTCTTT

V: TRBV10-3
size: -
D: TRBD2
J: TRBJ2-7
CDR3: CAISESGLVYEQYF
DNA: TGTGCCATCAGTGAGTCCGGACTAGTGTACGAGCAGTACTTC

V: TRBV2
size: -
D: -
J: TRBJ2-7
CDR3: CASSERQTYEQYF
DNA: TGTGCCAGCAGTGAGCGGCAGACCTACGAGCAGTACTTC

V: TRBV24-1
size: -
D: TRBD1
J: TRBJ2-2
CDR3: CATSDLKGGQGKTGELFF
DNA: TGTGCCACCAGTGATTTGAAGGGGGGACAGGGTAAGACCGGGGAGCTGTTTTTT

V: TRBV27
size: -
D: TRBD1
J: TRBJ1-5
CDR3: CASSTGAAEPQHF
DNA: TGTGCCAGCAGTACAGGGGCTGCGGAGCCCCAGCATTTT

V: TRBV27
size: few
D: TRBD2
J: TRBJ2-4
CDR3: CASSSGPWGGYGNIQYF
DNA: TGTGCCAGCAGTTCTGGGCCCTGGGGAGGGTACGGAAACATTCAGTACTTC

V: TRBV7-2
size: -
D: -
J: TRBJ1-3
CDR3: CASSLAPTHGNTIYF
DNA: TGTGCCAGCAGCTTAGCTCCCACGCATGGAAACACCATATATTTT

V: TRBV10-2
size: -
D: -
J: TRBJ1-2
CDR3: CASSESGRSTYGYTF
DNA: TGCGCCAGCAGTGAGTCTGGCAGATCCACCTATGGCTACACCTTC

V: TRBV5-6
size: once
D: -
J: TRBJ1-5
CDR3: CASSLPDPYSNQPQHF
DNA: TGTGCCAGCAGCCTACCGGACCCCTATAGCAATCAGCCCCAGCATTTT

V: TRBV11-2
size: -
D: -
J: TRBJ1-1
CDR3: CASRLTGIPEAFF
DNA: TGTGCCAGCAGACTTACAGGGATCCCTGAAGCTTTCTTT

V: TRBV24-1
size: -
D: TRBD1
J: TRBJ2-1
CDR3: CATSDLAQGVSNEQFF
DNA: TGTGCCACCAGTGATTTGGCTCAGGGGGTCTCCAATGAGCAGTTCTTC

V: TRBV13
size: -
D: -
J: TRBJ1-6
CDR3: CASRFGTDSPLHF
DNA: TGTGCCAGCAGATTCGGGACTGATTCACCCCTCCACTTT

V: TRBV10-3
size: -
D: -
J: TRBJ1-3
CDR3: CAISDRDSGNTIYF
DNA: TGTGCCATCAGTGACAGGGATTCCGGAAACACCATATATTTT